This T cell receptor beta chain was recorded in a study of CD8 T cells in ankylosing spondylitis. The study's findings and limits: In peripheral blood, disease-linked CD8+ clones occurred at relatively low frequencies. Reported data indicate significant enrichment of disease-linked clones within matched ankylosing spondylitis synovial fluid.

The germline V and J ends were trimmed by 1 base and 2 bases, with 15 bases remaining between them. Germline CDR1 is MGHRA and CDR2 is YSYEKL. The CDR3 is 17 amino acids. A quantitative 5'-RACE method, one with molecular barcodes, was used to make TCR beta libraries. TCRdb re-called the 5' RACE reads through MiXCR, storing one row per CDR3 protein. The sample lists over 75,000 distinct CDR3 sequences; about 8.1% were seen once. This clonotype was detected many times. The target antigen is unknown. The V call is TRBV4-1, the J call TRBJ1-5, with D uncertain. Sequencing was carried out using blood, either unsorted or a sorted T cell fraction (not recorded which). The TCR was taken from a male donor with ankylosing spondylitis or in good health (not recorded which). CDR3 sequence reads: CASSQVVFRQGNQPQHF. In DNA, the CDR3 is TGCGCCAGCAGCCAAGTAGTTTTTCGGCAGGGCAATCAGCCCCAGCATTTT.